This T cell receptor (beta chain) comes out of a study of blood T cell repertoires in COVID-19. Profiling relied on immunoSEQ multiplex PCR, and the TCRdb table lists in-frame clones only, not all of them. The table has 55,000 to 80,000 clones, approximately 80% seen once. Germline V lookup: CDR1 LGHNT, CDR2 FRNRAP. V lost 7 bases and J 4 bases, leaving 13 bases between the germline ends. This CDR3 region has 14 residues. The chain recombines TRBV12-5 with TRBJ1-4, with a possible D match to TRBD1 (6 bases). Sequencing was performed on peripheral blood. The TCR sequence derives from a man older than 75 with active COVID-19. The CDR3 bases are TGTGCTAGTGCCCAGGACAGAATTAATGAAAAACTGTTTTTT. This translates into CASAQDRINEKLFF.